This T cell receptor beta chain was found in a study of cytomegalovirus exposure and HLA in healthy donors. Study summary: Later, an analysis reported that the 120 or so validation repertoires had used the same platform as the roughly 720 first-cohort repertoires. Findings and limits, study-wide: A later analysis found first-cohort TCR clusters tended to co-occur in the approximately 110 validation repertoires. Cytomegalovirus association was listed for 170 or so TCR beta chains.

Comment on this clone: What it recognizes is unknown.

Sequenced by immunoSEQ multiplex PCR; TCRdb stores in-frame clones only, minus some. The table includes around 250,000 clones, around 87% detected once. The CDR3 runs to 18 residues. Looked up from germline, CDR1 is SGHAT and CDR2 is FQNNGV. The V gene end was trimmed by 4 bases and the J gene end by 0 bases; junction bases not matched to a gene: 9. The sequenced sample was PBMCs. The sequence came from a woman between 18 and 30 years old in good health and CMV-seronegative. This chain connects TRBV11-2 to TRBJ2-2, with 9 bases identical to TRBD2. The CDR3 loop reads CASSSLAGETANTGELFF. As DNA, the CDR3 is TGTGCCAGCAGCTCATTAGCGGGGGAGACAGCGAACACCGGGGAGCTGTTTTTT.